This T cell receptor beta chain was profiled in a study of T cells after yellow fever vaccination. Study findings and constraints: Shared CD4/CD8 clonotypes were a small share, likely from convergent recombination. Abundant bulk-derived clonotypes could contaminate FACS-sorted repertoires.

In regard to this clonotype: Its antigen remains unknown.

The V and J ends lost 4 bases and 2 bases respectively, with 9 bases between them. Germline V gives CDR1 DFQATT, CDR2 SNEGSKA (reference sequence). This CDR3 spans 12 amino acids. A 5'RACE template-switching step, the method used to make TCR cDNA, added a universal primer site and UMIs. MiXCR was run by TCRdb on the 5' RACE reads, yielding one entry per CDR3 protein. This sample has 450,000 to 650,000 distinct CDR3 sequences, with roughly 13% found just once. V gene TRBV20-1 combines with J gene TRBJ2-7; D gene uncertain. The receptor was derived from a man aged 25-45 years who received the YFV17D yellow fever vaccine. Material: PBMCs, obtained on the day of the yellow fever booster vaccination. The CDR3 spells CSAITYTYEQYF. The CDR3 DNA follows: TGCAGTGCTATTACGTATACCTACGAGCAGTACTTC.